The 10 T cell receptor beta chains below were found in one sample sequenced in a study of blood T cell repertoires in COVID-19. Produced via immunoSEQ multiplex PCR; TCRdb's table is partial and in-frame only. The sample yields 40,000 to 50,000 clones, 87% seen once. The source material was peripheral blood. These receptors came from a man in his 60s with acute or convalescent COVID-19.

The table lists this clone with a count of one. The V call is TRBV30, the J call TRBJ1-2; a possible D gene is TRBD1 (5 bases). V lost 3 bases, J lost 4 bases, and 15 bases lay in between. CDR1 GTSNPN and CDR2 SVGIG come from the germline V gene (reference sequence). CDR3 size: 14 residues. The CDR3 spells CAWRKGPGGYGYTF. The CDR3 region has the DNA TGTGCCTGGAGAAAAGGTCCGGGGGGCTATGGCTACACCTTC.

The rearrangement joins TRBV10-3 to TRBJ1-2; TRBD1 might be the D (5 bases). Per germline, CDR1 ENHRY and CDR2 SYGVKD. The CDR3 loop spans 13 amino acids. V was pared by 0 bases and J by 7 bases, with 9 bases between. CDR3 amino acids: CAISESGGTGYTF. In nucleotides, the CDR3 is TGTGCCATCAGTGAGTCCGGGGGAACTGGCTACACCTTC.

The genes are TRBV7-8 and TRBJ2-1; 14 bases agree with TRBD2. Trimming at V came to 4 bases and at J to 2 bases, leaving 7 bases not matched to a gene. The germline V gene has CDR1 SGHVS and CDR2 FQNEAQ. This CDR3 has 18 residues. The CDR3: CASSYGLAGGVTYNEQFF. In nucleotides, the CDR3 is TGTGCCAGCAGCTACGGACTAGCGGGGGGCGTAACCTACAATGAGCAGTTCTTC.

The rearrangement joins TRBV18 to TRBJ2-3; TRBD1 matches 7 bases. With 1 base clipped from V and 3 bases from J, the junction kept 4 bases outside the gene matches. Germline CDR1 and CDR2: KGHSH and LQKENI. The CDR3 loop spans 15 amino acids. In DNA form, the CDR3 reads TGTGCCAGCTCACCACTCCGGACAGGAACAGATACGCAGTATTTT. This sequence encodes CASSPLRTGTDTQYF.

This sequence joins TRBV18 and TRBJ2-3; possible D gene TRBD1, 5 bases. The CDR3 length is 13 residues. V shed 2 bases and J shed 3 bases, with 6 bases lying between them. Germline V gene sequence: CDR1 KGHSH, CDR2 LQKENI. Here the CDR3 reads CASSPGATDTQYF. The CDR3 DNA reads TGTGCCAGCTCACCAGGGGCGACAGATACGCAGTATTTT. The whole variable domain, remainder taken from reference TRBV18 and TRBJ2-3, is NAGVMQNPRHLVRRRGQEARLRCSPMKGHSHVYWYRQLPEEGLKFMVYLQKENIIDESGMPKERFSAEFPKEGPSILRIQQVVRGDSAAYFCASSPGATDTQYFGPGTRLTVL.

The CDR3 loop reads CASRQQGTTEAFF. DNA of the CDR3: TGTGCCAGCAGACAACAGGGGACCACTGAAGCTTTCTTT. This chain connects TRBV7-2 to TRBJ1-1; the match to TRBD1 covers 7 bases. J gave up 4 bases and V 6 bases, and 5 bases lay outside the gene matches. The CDR3 length is 13 residues. Germline CDR1 is SGHTA and CDR2 is FQGNSA.

The chain is built from TRBV6-6 and TRBJ1-1; D unclear. V gave up 7 bases and J gave up 7 bases, with 13 bases separating them. This CDR3 comprises 12 residues. Germline assignment: CDR1 MNHNY and CDR2 SVGAGI (reference sequence). Here the CDR3 reads CASNSRLSEAFF. CDR3 sequence (DNA): TGTGCCAGCAATTCCCGACTCAGTGAAGCTTTCTTT.

This sequence joins TRBV18 and TRBJ1-6; D unresolved. This CDR3 is built from 13 residues. Germline V CDR1 and CDR2: KGHSH, LQKENI. V was trimmed by 2 bases and J by 8 bases, leaving 7 bases between them. For the CDR3, the DNA is TGTGCCAGCTCACCATCCGGGGATTCACCCCTCCACTTT. This encodes CASSPSGDSPLHF. Looking up the rest from reference TRBV18 and TRBJ1-6 gives the full variable domain: NAGVMQNPRHLVRRRGQEARLRCSPMKGHSHVYWYRQLPEEGLKFMVYLQKENIIDESGMPKERFSAEFPKEGPSILRIQQVVRGDSAAYFCASSPSGDSPLHFGNGTRLTVT.

The rearrangement links TRBV19 to TRBJ2-7; TRBD2 agrees at 8 bases. The ends lost 8 bases at V and 5 bases at J; junction bases unmatched: 8. The CDR3 is 13 amino acids. Germline lookup yields CDR1 LNHDA and CDR2 SQIVND (reference sequence). In DNA, the CDR3 is TGTGCCAGTGGGACGGGGGGACTAGACGAGCAGTACTTC. It is translated as CASGTGGLDEQYF.

The V gene is TRBV18, the J gene TRBJ2-7; 10 bases map to TRBD1. V was pared by 0 bases and J by 2 bases, with 1 base of the junction left unmatched. The CDR3 runs 15 residues. Germline values: CDR1 KGHSH, CDR2 LQKENI. CDR3 protein: CASSPPGQGTYEQYF. For the CDR3, the DNA is TGTGCCAGCTCACCACCGGGACAGGGGACCTACGAGCAGTACTTC.